This is a list of T cell receptor beta chains from one sample in a study of CD8+CD57+ T cells in acquired aplastic anemia. Each CDR3 protein gets one entry after TCRdb re-called the reads with MiXCR. The sample records under 350,000 distinct CDR3 sequences, roughly 53% being singletons. The source material was sorted CD4+, CD8+, or CD8+CD57+ T cells (not recorded which) from PBMCs. The receptors originated from a human donor with aplastic anemia. The CDR3 runs from the conserved cysteine through the conserved F or W. Fields, in order: CDR3 DNA, CDR3 protein, clone size, J gene, V gene, CDR3 length, D gene. The D gene is left open where the match is weak. Some rows have no size entry. The others give once, few or many, or a class for an expanded clone.

TGTGCCAGCAGCCAAGATGTGGGGGGCCCAGAGACCCAGTACTTC | CASSQDVGGPETQYF | . | TRBJ2-5 | TRBV7-3 | 15 | .
TGTGCCAGCAGCACCCTGCTCGGCAGCAAGGGGGACTATGGCTACACCTTC | CASSTLLGSKGDYGYTF | . | TRBJ1-2 | TRBV7-9 | 17 | .
TGTGCCAGTAGCAAGGACAGATTTAACACTGAAGCTTTCTTT | CASSKDRFNTEAFF | once | TRBJ1-1 | TRBV19 | 14 | .
TGCAGTGCAGCACAGGGGACACAAGAGACCCAGTACTTC | CSAAQGTQETQYF | . | TRBJ2-5 | TRBV20-1 | 13 | TRBD1
TGTGCCAGTAGTATTTTGGTCGGGGGGGAACAAGAGACCCAGTACTTC | CASSILVGGEQETQYF | . | TRBJ2-5 | TRBV19 | 16 | TRBD2
TGTGCCAGCAGTTTAGAAGGGGACGCCTCTGAAGCTTTCTTT | CASSLEGDASEAFF | . | TRBJ1-1 | TRBV12-3/TRBV12-4 | 14 | .
TGTGCCAGCAGTGGGACCTACGAGCAGTACTTC | CASSGTYEQYF | many | TRBJ2-7 | TRBV6-1 | 11 | .
TGCAGCGTTGAAGGAGGGACAGGGGTCGAAAAACTGTTTTTT | CSVEGGTGVEKLFF | . | TRBJ1-4 | TRBV29-1 | 14 | TRBD1
TGCGCCAGCAGCCGGACAGAGTTTAACTATGGCTACACCTTC | CASSRTEFNYGYTF | once | TRBJ1-2 | TRBV4-1 | 14 | .
TGTGCCAGCAGCTTAGCCCGGACAGGGGAAGAGACCCAGTACTTC | CASSLARTGEETQYF | . | TRBJ2-5 | TRBV7-7 | 15 | TRBD1
TGTGCCAGCAGTCCTAGCCATGAGCAGTTCTTC | CASSPSHEQFF | . | TRBJ2-1 | TRBV12-3/TRBV12-4 | 11 | .
TGTGCCAGCAGCCCCGGGACAGGGGGAGAACAGCCCCAGCATTTT | CASSPGTGGEQPQHF | . | TRBJ1-5 | TRBV3-1 | 15 | TRBD1
TGTGCCATCAGTTCCCCCCCACATAGGGATGGCTACACCTTC | CAISSPPHRDGYTF | . | TRBJ1-2 | TRBV10-3 | 14 | .
TGTGCCAGTAGTCAGGGAGGTCTGGCAGAGACCCAGTACTTC | CASSQGGLAETQYF | many | TRBJ2-5 | TRBV19 | 14 | .
TGTGCCAGCAGTTTTGCCAGAAGGGCTAACGAGCAGTACTTC | CASSFARRANEQYF | many | TRBJ2-7 | TRBV27 | 14 | .
TGCAGCGTTGACTCAGGGGGCGGAGGTACTGAAGCTTTCTTT | CSVDSGGGGTEAFF | . | TRBJ1-1 | TRBV29-1 | 14 | TRBD1
TGTGCCAGCAGCCCAAATTGGCAGAATCAGCCCCAGCATTTT | CASSPNWQNQPQHF | once | TRBJ1-5 | TRBV7-2 | 14 | .
TGTGCCACCAGTGACTGGGAGAACTATGGCTACACCTTC | CATSDWENYGYTF | . | TRBJ1-2 | TRBV24-1 | 13 | .
TGCGCCAGCAGCCAAGGAGCGGCCAGGGGGCAAGGTACGCAGTATTTT | CASSQGAARGQGTQYF | . | TRBJ2-3 | TRBV5-1 | 16 | TRBD1
TGTGCCAGCAGTGAACGGCGGCAGGAGACCCAGTACTTC | CASSERRQETQYF | . | TRBJ2-5 | TRBV2 | 13 | .
TGTGCCATCAGTGAGTCACTAGGCAGGTCGAGCTCCTACGAGCAGTACTTC | CAISESLGRSSSYEQYF | many | TRBJ2-7 | TRBV10-3 | 17 | .
TGTGCCAGCAGCTCTGGCAGGGACACAGATACGCAGTATTTT | CASSSGRDTDTQYF | . | TRBJ2-3 | TRBV7-9 | 14 | .
TGTGCCACCAGCATCGGGACAGGGATCTACGAGCAGTACTTC | CATSIGTGIYEQYF | few | TRBJ2-7 | TRBV15 | 14 | TRBD1
TGCAGCGTCGTGGGAAGGGAGGCTTTCTTT | CSVVGREAFF | few | TRBJ1-1 | TRBV29-1 | 10 | .
TGTGCCATCAGTGATGGGACGGGAAACACTGAAGCTTTCTTT | CAISDGTGNTEAFF | . | TRBJ1-1 | TRBV10-3 | 14 | .
TGTGCCAGCAGCTTCGGGACTTTGAACAATGAGCAGTTCTTC | CASSFGTLNNEQFF | . | TRBJ2-1 | TRBV7-9 | 14 | .
TGCAGTGCTAGAGATTTGGGATTCAATCAGCCCCAGCATTTT | CSARDLGFNQPQHF | many | TRBJ1-5 | TRBV20-1 | 14 | .
TGTGCCAGCAGCATCGCTGGTAGCGGCACAGATACGCAGTATTTT | CASSIAGSGTDTQYF | . | TRBJ2-3 | TRBV7-9 | 15 | .